The rows below give T cell receptor beta chains drawn from one sample of a study of T cell responses to AZD1222 COVID-19 vaccine. The table came from immunoSEQ multiplex PCR; TCRdb's copy has only in-frame clones and leaves some out. The sample records 210,000 or so clones, around 93% being singletons. The sequences come from peripheral blood, collected on day 0 of MenACWY control vaccination. The origin of the receptors is an adult in good health. Each CDR3 is given with its conserved first and last residue. Fields, in order: clone size, CDR3 length, V gene, D gene, J gene, CDR3 DNA, CDR3 protein. D genes are given only for firm matches. Only part of the rows carry a size: once, few, many, or a class if the clone is expanded.

NA	15	TRBV10-2	NA	TRBJ1-1	TGCGCCCGCAGGGTAGGAGGGGGGGGGAGCACTGAAGCTTTCTTT	CARRVGGGGSTEAFF
NA	13	TRBV28	NA	TRBJ1-5	TGTGCCAGCAGACGGAGAGGGAATCAGCCCCAGCATTTT	CASRRRGNQPQHF
NA	15	TRBV3-1/TRBV3-2	TRBD1	TRBJ2-7	TGTGCCAGCAGCCAAGGTTCACAGGGGGCCTTCGAGCAGTACTTC	CASSQGSQGAFEQYF
NA	18	TRBV11-3	TRBD1	TRBJ1-1	TGTGCCAGCAGCTTAGCTCCGGGACAGGGGACTGTGAACACTGAAGCTTTCTTT	CASSLAPGQGTVNTEAFF
NA	12	TRBV12-3/TRBV12-4	NA	TRBJ1-1	TGTGCCAGCAGTTTGGTCCCGTCTGAAGCTTTCTTT	CASSLVPSEAFF
NA	16	TRBV2	NA	TRBJ1-6	TGTGCCAGCAGTGAGGCAGGCCCCCCTTCTGGTTCACCCCTCCACTTT	CASSEAGPPSGSPLHF
NA	14	TRBV7-9	NA	TRBJ2-1	TGTGCCAGAGCCCCCTTCCGGACCCACAATGAGCAGTTCTTC	CARAPFRTHNEQFF
NA	17	TRBV19	TRBD2	TRBJ2-5	TGTGCCAGTAGTAGCGCCTCGGGACTAGCGGGAGGAGAGACCCAGTACTTC	CASSSASGLAGGETQYF
NA	16	TRBV6-5	NA	TRBJ2-5	TGTGCCAGCAGTTACTCGATACTTACTTTTGGGGAGACCCAGTACTTC	CASSYSILTFGETQYF
few	17	TRBV3-1/TRBV3-2	NA	TRBJ1-4	TGTGCCAGCAGCCAAGTTCTTCGACGCCGCCAAAGGGAAAAACTGTTTTTT	CASSQVLRRRQREKLFF